This T cell receptor (beta chain) emerged from a study of shared clonotypes between healthy human individuals. It was CD45RO-negative cells, positively selected for CCR7, that made up naive CD8 cells, with terminally differentiated effector memory CD45RA+ cells excluded. CDR1 LNHDA and CDR2 SQIVND come from the germline V gene (reference sequence). The CDR3 covers 14 residues. V dropped 2 bases and J dropped 3 bases, with 11 bases sitting between them. Generated by immunoSEQ multiplex PCR, the TCRdb table keeps only in-frame clones and is missing some. This sample has around 2,000,000 clones, with approximately 95% found just once.

Sequences were obtained from naive CD8+ T cells sorted from blood. The chain employs TRBV19 and TRBJ2-7; D might be TRBD1 (5 bases). This TCR came from a man younger than 35 in good health. CDR3: CASSIFDSSYEQYF. For the CDR3, the DNA is TGTGCCAGTAGTATATTTGACAGTAGCTACGAGCAGTACTTC. The full variable domain, completed using reference TRBV19 and TRBJ2-7, is DGGITQSPKYLFRKEGQNVTLSCEQNLNHDAMYWYRQDPGQGLRLIYYSQIVNDFQKGDIAEGYSVSREKKESFPLTVTSAQKNPTAFYLCASSIFDSSYEQYFGPGTRLTVT.